This T cell receptor (beta chain) emerged from a study of shared clonotypes between healthy human individuals. Study-wide results and caveats: Naive subsets usually exceeded memory subsets in estimated richness. The authors sampled blood alone, and tissue repertoires likely differ.

Clones were sequenced by immunoSEQ multiplex PCR, and TCRdb holds only the in-frame ones, with some missing. This table has about 750,000 clones, 80% to 95% appearing once. Naive CD8 isolation took CD45RO-negative cells positively selected for CCR7 and excluded terminally differentiated effector memory CD45RA+ cells. This CDR3 comprises 15 residues. V was clipped by 8 bases and J by 5 bases; unmatched bases: 13. Germline V CDR1 and CDR2: MGHRA, YSYEKL. This clone has just one count. Its antigen remains unknown. The origin of this receptor is a man aged 30 to 39 in good health. The sequenced sample was naive CD8+ T cells sorted from blood. The chain employs TRBV4-1 and TRBJ2-7; 9 positions agree with TRBD1. The CDR3 bases are TGCGCCAGCGCAGTCACCGGGACAGGGAGAAACGAGCAGTACTTC. This gives the protein CASAVTGTGRNEQYF.